A selection of T cell receptor beta chains follows, all from one sample in a study of T cell repertoires in cytomegalovirus infection. These receptors have no known antigen. TCRdb ran MiXCR on the reads and lists one entry per CDR3 protein. The sample yields around 900,000 distinct CDR3 sequences, about a third seen once. This sample comprised cultured CD8+ T cells from PBMCs, obtained from culture after CMV antigen stimulation. The source of these receptors is a human donor in good health (CMV status not recorded). Some clones in this sample may be carry-over from other donors' samples. CDR3s leave out the opening cysteine and the closing phenylalanine or tryptophan.

>TRBJ2-1|TRBV19
ATTDFSSYNEQF
>TRBJ2-2|TRBV7-9
ASSLLQGWRSANTGELF
>TRBJ2-1|TRBV7-4
ASSPPQDEQF
>TRBJ2-1|TRBV9
ASSVDSSGVYNEQF
>TRBJ2-3|TRBV5-1
ASSSKPTVRGATDTQY
>TRBJ1-1|TRBV27
ASSFGVGNTEAF
>TRBJ2-3|TRBV6-1
ASIKRSTDTQY
>TRBJ1-1|TRBV4-3
ASSRARGSYTEAF
>TRBJ2-2|TRBV7-9
ASKHKGQYTGELF
>TRBJ2-1|TRBV4-1
ASSQTPGGLYNEQF
>TRBJ2-6|TRBV7-4
ASGLDGPMLSGANVLT
>TRBJ1-4|TRBV7-2
ASSPADLWAEKLF
>TRBJ2-1|TRBV10-3
ATWGLGGGSYNEQF
>TRBJ1-1|TRBV13
ASSAGGANTEAF
>TRBJ2-2|TRBV6-1
ASSYDLGSTGELF
>TRBJ2-7|TRBV3-1
ASSQDRPVAGTGYEQY
>TRBJ2-1|TRBV5-4
ASSWGLVYEQF
>TRBJ2-1|TRBV27
ASSNRANNEQF
>TRBJ1-2|TRBV14
ASSQVGADYGYT
>TRBJ2-1|TRBV28
ASSKRNEQF
>TRBJ1-1|TRBV5-6
ASSLDTNTEAF
>TRBJ1-5|TRBV20-1
SARVNAGGGNQPQH
>TRBJ1-1|TRBV7-4
ASSFLQGPNTEAF
>TRBJ1-1|TRBV5-5
ASFWGDLNTEAF
>TRBJ2-1|TRBV4-1
ASSRDSFNEQF
>TRBJ2-4|TRBV18
ASSPSGDRPSNIQY
>TRBJ2-7|TRBV28
ASSITGPPYEQY
>TRBJ2-1|TRBV20-1
SEGSWNEQF
>TRBJ2-1|TRBV7-8
ATLLVPAFSYNEQF
>TRBJ1-2|TRBV3-1
ASSQDKKGTANYGYT
>TRBJ2-3|TRBV2
ASRTSGLRTDTQY
>TRBJ1-5|TRBV6-5
ASSAQVGGQFTNQPQH
>TRBJ2-1|TRBV20-1
SAKPTPSIGTGGVNEQF
>TRBJ2-3|TRBV27
ASAEGDRATDTQY
>TRBJ2-5|TRBV28
ASNPGGPYETQY
>TRBJ2-3|TRBV10-3
AIRDTSGGATDTQY
>TRBJ1-3|TRBV7-3
ASGFGNTIY
>TRBJ1-5|TRBV7-4
ASSSSDRTNQPQN
>TRBJ1-1|TRBV11-2
ASSFGTDLNTEAF
>TRBJ2-1|TRBV10-1
ASSPLLDSIGQF
>TRBJ2-2|TRBV12-3/TRBV12-4
ASRNPVWGNTGELF
>TRBJ2-3|TRBV11-2
ASSQDRGGFLAHTDTQY
>TRBJ2-2|TRBV7-9
ASSFLTGTLGELF